These 3 T cell receptor beta chains originate from one sample sequenced in a study of cytomegalovirus exposure and HLA in healthy donors. Sequencing used immunoSEQ multiplex PCR; TCRdb keeps in-frame clones, though not all of them. In the table there are roughly 200,000 clones, about three quarters of which are singletons. Material: PBMCs. The receptors here all came from a woman in her twenties or thirties in good health and CMV-seronegative.

The chain recombines TRBV2 with TRBJ1-5; 8 nucleotides agree with TRBD1. Germline CDR1 is SNHLY and CDR2 is FYNNEI. This CDR3 spans 17 amino acids. The ends lost 4 bases at V and 0 bases at J; junction bases unmatched: 8. CDR3 sequence: CASSVGTGVHSNQPQHF. Here the CDR3 DNA reads TGTGCCAGCAGTGTGGGGACAGGTGTCCATAGCAATCAGCCCCAGCATTTT.

This rearrangement joins TRBV7-6 to TRBJ1-2; 9 nucleotides match TRBD1. The CDR3 totals 14 residues. Trimming at V came to 1 base and at J to 5 bases, leaving 2 bases not matched to a gene. Germline lookup yields CDR1 SGHVS and CDR2 FNYEAQ. Written as DNA, the CDR3 is TGTGCCAGCAGCTTAGAGACAGGGGGGTATGGCTACACCTTC. Amino acids: CASSLETGGYGYTF.

The chain couples TRBV6-1 to TRBJ2-3, with 8 nucleotides matching TRBD2. This CDR3 spans 14 amino acids. Germline trimming cut 6 bases from V and 3 bases from J; bases unmatched to any gene: 5. Looked up from germline, CDR1 is MNHNS and CDR2 is SASEGT. This CDR3 reads CASSRGGETDTQYF. The CDR3 DNA reads TGTGCCAGCAGCCGGGGGGGTGAGACAGATACGCAGTATTTT.